These 31 T cell receptor beta chains share one sample of origin, sequenced in a study of blood T cell repertoires in COVID-19 (dated by TCRdb to 2019 to 2021). Libraries came from the immunoSEQ multiplex PCR assay. In TCRdb, the immuneACCESS table is reduced to in-frame sequences with V and J assigned. These tables do not hold every clone; where another copy was compared, an unresolved V gene accounts for under half, and the others remain unexplained. The sample profile shows about 140,000 clones; about four fifths of them were found once. Approximately 3.9% of the sample lies in the top ten. The sequenced sample consisted of peripheral blood. All receptors come from a woman aged 55-70 years with acute or convalescent COVID-19.

The chain links TRBV28 to TRBJ1-5; tentative D call: TRBD1 (6 bases). The germline V gene has CDR1 MDHEN and CDR2 SYDVKM. Trimming cost V 6 bases and J 5 bases, with 17 bases left between them. CDR3 length equals 15 residues. The CDR3 loop is CASRGPGARYQPQHF. The CDR3 bases are TGTGCCAGCAGGGGACCAGGGGCTAGGTATCAGCCCCAGCATTTT.

The chain recombines TRBV27 with TRBJ1-5; weak D call: TRBD1 (6 bases). Between the trimmed V and J ends, which lost 0 bases and 4 bases, there was a span of 10 bases. Germline CDR1 is MNHEY and CDR2 is SMNVEV (reference sequence). CDR3 size: 15 residues. In DNA, the CDR3 is TGTGCCAGCAGTTTATCGACAGGCAGAAATCAGCCCCAGCATTTT. This codes for CASSLSTGRNQPQHF.

This clone occurred a few times. The chain carries TRBV11-2 and TRBJ2-1; 8 positions match TRBD2. The CDR3 spans 16 residues. V lost 5 bases to trimming and J lost 7 bases; unmatched junction nucleotides: 13. The germline V gene encodes CDR1 SGHAT and CDR2 FQNNGV. CDR3 amino acids: CASSTQVGTRGNEQFF. For the CDR3, the DNA is TGTGCCAGCAGCACCCAAGTCGGGACTAGAGGAAATGAGCAGTTCTTC.

This clone was detected once. The V gene is TRBV30, the J gene TRBJ2-2, with TRBD2 matching 7 bases. Losses at the gene ends were 3 bases for V and 3 bases for J; bases not matched to a gene: 7. Germline V CDR1 and CDR2: GTSNPN, SVGIG (reference sequence). This CDR3 comprises 15 residues. The CDR3 bases are TGTGCCTGGAGAAGGGGAGGGACGGACACCGGGGAGCTGTTTTTT. It is translated as CAWRRGGTDTGELFF.

The chain recombines TRBV15 with TRBJ2-7; a weak D match, TRBD2 (5 bases). Trimming took off 6 bases at V and 9 bases at J, with 21 bases between the two ends. The CDR3 length is 14 residues. The V gene's germline CDR1 is LNHNV and CDR2 YYDKDF (reference sequence). CDR3 in DNA: TGTGCCACCAGTAAAGCGGCTCAGCCGAGTGGGCAGTACTTC. Its protein product is CATSKAAQPSGQYF.

The table lists this clone with a count of one. The chain combines TRBV28 with TRBJ1-6; D is possibly TRBD1 (5 bases). The CDR3 consists of 15 residues. The germline V gene has CDR1 MDHEN and CDR2 SYDVKM. Trimming stripped 3 bases from V and 4 bases from J, with 10 bases between. This chain's CDR3 is CASSFARAYNSPLHF. CDR3 DNA sequence: TGTGCCAGCAGTTTCGCCAGGGCATATAATTCACCCCTCCACTTT. The whole variable domain, filled in from reference TRBV28 and TRBJ1-6, reads DVKVTQSSRYLVKRTGEKVFLECVQDMDHENMFWYRQDPGLGLRLIYFSYDVKMKEKGDIPEGYSVSREKKERFSLILESASTNQTSMYLCASSFARAYNSPLHFGNGTRLTVT.

This clone was counted only a few times. This chain connects TRBV19 to TRBJ2-1; 7 bases align to TRBD2. The CDR3 consists of 13 residues. Trimming at V came to 3 bases and at J to 9 bases, leaving 5 bases not matched to a gene. From germline, CDR1 is LNHDA and CDR2 SQIVND (reference sequence). CDR3 residues: CASSIGRESEQFF. CDR3 DNA: TGTGCCAGTAGTATCGGGCGGGAGTCTGAGCAGTTCTTC. The entire variable domain, with the rest obtained from reference TRBV19 and TRBJ2-1, is as follows: DGGITQSPKYLFRKEGQNVTLSCEQNLNHDAMYWYRQDPGQGLRLIYYSQIVNDFQKGDIAEGYSVSREKKESFPLTVTSAQKNPTAFYLCASSIGRESEQFFGPGTRLTVL.

The chain combines TRBV3-1 (or the pseudogene TRBV3-2) with TRBJ1-4; 11 bases are shared with TRBD1. Germline V gene lookup returns CDR1 LGHDT and CDR2 YNNKEL (reference sequence). This CDR3 spans 18 amino acids. Losses at the gene ends were 3 bases for V and 5 bases for J; bases not matched to a gene: 11. CDR3 sequence: CASSQTIGTGGSNEKLFF. In nucleotides, the CDR3 is TGTGCCAGCAGCCAGACCATCGGGACAGGGGGGTCCAATGAAAAACTGTTTTTT.

The chain joins TRBV28 to TRBJ1-1; D is undetermined. Germline V gene data show CDR1 as MDHEN and CDR2 as SYDVKM. The CDR3 extends over 13 amino acids. Trimming removed 10 bases at V and 0 bases at J, with 12 bases between. The DNA for the CDR3 is TGTGCCATTTTTGGGAGCATGAACACTGAAGCTTTCTTT. Its translation is CAIFGSMNTEAFF.

The chain recombines TRBV6-5 with TRBJ2-3; the match to TRBD1 covers 10 bases. Germline assignment: CDR1 MNHEY and CDR2 SVGAGI. CDR3 length: 13 amino acids. The ends lost 8 bases at V and 4 bases at J; junction bases unmatched: 3. As DNA, the CDR3 is TGTGCCAGCTGGGGACAGGGGCCAGATACGCAGTATTTT. Translating it yields CASWGQGPDTQYF.

The chain has TRBV21-1 and TRBJ2-1; the table's D call, TRBD2, was not checked against the DNA. TRBV21-1 is a documented pseudogene. The CDR3 totals 19 residues. CDR3 coding DNA: TGTGCCAGCAGCAGGATCGGACTAGCGGGTTCGAGCTCCTACAATGAGCAGTTCTTC. Protein product: CASSRIGLAGSSSYNEQFF.

This rearrangement joins TRBV28 to TRBJ1-6; 8 bases align to TRBD1. Germline assignment: CDR1 MDHEN and CDR2 SYDVKM. V trimming: 6 bases; J trimming: 7 bases; junction bases outside the gene matches: 8. This CDR3 has 15 amino acids. This CDR3 reads CASRTGTGENSPLHF. The CDR3 DNA follows: TGTGCCAGCAGAACCGGGACAGGCGAGAATTCACCCCTCCACTTT.

V gene TRBV19 combines with J gene TRBJ2-5; 7 nucleotides line up with TRBD1. This CDR3 is 13 amino acids long. Trimming took 8 bases from V and 2 from J; bases not matched to a gene: 5. Germline V gene data show CDR1 as LNHDA and CDR2 as SQIVND (reference sequence). CDR3 residues: CASGSGQQETQYF. The CDR3 DNA sequence: TGTGCCAGTGGGTCGGGACAGCAAGAGACCCAGTACTTC.

This clone was observed a few times. CDR3 protein: CASSPTGLENEQFF. In DNA form, the CDR3 reads TGTGCCAGCAGCCCGACGGGACTAGAGAATGAGCAGTTCTTC. The gene calls are TRBV7-3 and TRBJ2-1; 8 nucleotides match TRBD2. The V gene's germline CDR1 is SGHTA and CDR2 FQGTGA. The junction had 7 bases not matched to a gene; V was cut back by 5 bases and J by 7 bases. This CDR3 is built from 14 residues. Together with reference TRBV7-3 and TRBJ2-1, the CDR3 gives the full variable domain: GAGVSQTPSNKVTEKGKYVELRCDPISGHTALYWYRQSLGQGPEFLIYFQGTGAADDSGLPNDRFFAVRPEGSVSTLKIQRTERGDSAVYLCASSPTGLENEQFFGPGTRLTVL.

The gene calls are TRBV27 and TRBJ2-1; 14 bases agree with TRBD2. Looked up from germline, CDR1 is MNHEY and CDR2 is SMNVEV (reference sequence). CDR3 length: 18 residues. V dropped 7 bases and J dropped 0; count of bases not matched to a gene: 8. CDR3 in DNA: TGTGCCAGCATAGGAATCGGACTAGCGGGAGGCTCCTACAATGAGCAGTTCTTC. It yields the protein CASIGIGLAGGSYNEQFF.

This rearrangement joins TRBV27 to TRBJ2-5; the D gene is possibly TRBD2 (5 bases). The CDR3 runs to 12 residues. The germline CDR1 and CDR2 sequences are MNHEY and SMNVEV (reference sequence). The germline V and J ends were trimmed by 3 bases and 7 bases, with 9 bases remaining between them. CDR3 amino acids: CASSFPGGTQYF. CDR3 sequence (DNA): TGTGCCAGCAGTTTCCCTGGAGGGACCCAGTACTTC.

The chain is built from TRBV7-6 and TRBJ2-2; 9 positions match TRBD2. The germline V gene encodes CDR1 SGHVS and CDR2 FNYEAQ. V was clipped by 1 base and J by 6 bases; unmatched bases: 6. CDR3 size: 16 residues. CDR3 loop: CASSLGSSGAPGELFF. As DNA, the CDR3 is TGTGCCAGCAGCTTAGGTTCTAGCGGGGCGCCCGGGGAGCTGTTTTTT. Full variable domain (outside the CDR3, taken from reference TRBV7-6 and TRBJ2-2): GAGVSQSPRYKVTKRGQDVALRCDPISGHVSLYWYRQALGQGPEFLTYFNYEAQQDKSGLPNDRFSAERPEGSISTLTIQRTEQRDSAMYRCASSLGSSGAPGELFFGEGSRLTVL.

The rearrangement uses TRBV7-7 and TRBJ2-3; D may be TRBD1 (5 bases). V gave up 5 bases and J gave up 1 base, with 13 bases separating them. The CDR3 contains 15 residues. Looked up from germline, CDR1 is SSHAT and CDR2 is FNYEAQ (reference sequence). The CDR3 sequence: CASSRGRVGTDTQYF. CDR3 in DNA: TGTGCCAGCAGCAGGGGCAGGGTCGGCACAGATACGCAGTATTTT.

The V gene is TRBV11-3, the J gene TRBJ2-7, with 8 bases matching TRBD2. J was trimmed by 6 bases and V by 5 bases; bases with no gene match: 3. This CDR3 is built from 12 residues. CDR1 and CDR2 from the germline V gene are SGHNT and YENEEA. For the CDR3, the DNA is TGTGCCAGCAGCGGGAGCGGGAGCGAGCAGTACTTC. Its protein is CASSGSGSEQYF.

The chain joins TRBV7-2 to TRBJ2-7; possibly TRBD1 for D (6 bases). Trimming took off 8 bases at V and 6 bases at J, with 17 bases between the two ends. Germline values: CDR1 SGHTA, CDR2 FQGNSA. The CDR3 is made up of 13 amino acids. The CDR3 sequence is CASGMAGASEQYF. The CDR3 region has the DNA TGTGCCAGCGGTATGGCAGGGGCGAGCGAGCAGTACTTC.

This chain links TRBV3-1 (or the pseudogene TRBV3-2) with TRBJ2-3; a weak D match, TRBD2 (6 bases). This CDR3 has 11 amino acids. Germline assignment: CDR1 LGHDT and CDR2 YNNKEL (reference sequence). Deletions cut 8 bases from V and 6 bases from J, with 9 bases between. CDR3 region: CASRGYDTQYF. In DNA form, the CDR3 reads TGTGCCAGCCGGGGGTACGATACGCAGTATTTT.

The chain combines TRBV2 with TRBJ2-1, with D possibly matching TRBD1 (6 bases). Germline V CDR1 and CDR2: SNHLY, FYNNEI. V gave up 7 bases and J gave up 8 bases, with 24 bases separating them. This CDR3 is 16 amino acids long. The CDR3 spells CASTSPDQGWMDEQFF. The CDR3 coding sequence is TGTGCCAGCACCTCACCTGACCAGGGGTGGATGGATGAGCAGTTCTTC.

The rearrangement uses TRBV30 and TRBJ1-2; D gene uncertain. The V gene's germline CDR1 is GTSNPN and CDR2 SVGIG (reference sequence). This CDR3 is 13 amino acids long. V lost 1 base, J lost 4 bases, and 10 bases lay in between. CDR3 in amino acids: CAWSGSPGYGYTF. CDR3 sequence (DNA): TGTGCCTGGAGTGGGTCCCCGGGCTATGGCTACACCTTC.

The chain uses TRBV27 and TRBJ1-6; D call uncertain. V lost 8 bases, J lost 5 bases, and 13 bases lay in between. This CDR3 has 14 residues. Germline V gene sequence: CDR1 MNHEY, CDR2 SMNVEV (reference sequence). CDR3 sequence: CASSTAKDNSPLHF. The DNA for the CDR3 is TGTGCCAGCTCTACAGCAAAGGATAATTCACCCCTCCACTTT.

In this sample, this clone turned up a few times. J is TRBJ2-1 and V is TRBV24-1, with 10 bases lining up with TRBD2. CDR1 is KGHDR, CDR2 SFDVKD, per germline. V dropped 2 bases and J dropped 3; count of bases not matched to a gene: 3. The CDR3 is 16 residues long. CDR3 loop: CATSDSSGRNYNEQFF. The CDR3, as DNA: TGTGCCACCAGTGATTCTAGCGGGAGAAACTACAATGAGCAGTTCTTC.

V usage is TRBV18 and J usage is TRBJ1-3; D is possibly TRBD1 (6 bases). Trimming cost V 2 bases and J 7 bases, with 12 bases left between them. Germline V gene lookup returns CDR1 KGHSH and CDR2 LQKENI. The CDR3 is 14 residues long. CDR3 DNA sequence: TGTGCCAGCTCACCAGCGGGGGGCTTTAACACCATATATTTT. It yields the protein CASSPAGGFNTIYF.

The chain couples TRBV11-3 to TRBJ2-1; 8 bases line up with TRBD2. Germline loops: CDR1 SGHNT, CDR2 YENEEA. The CDR3 runs to 14 residues. V lost 5 bases, J lost 10 bases, and 10 bases stayed unmatched. The CDR3 DNA sequence: TGTGCCAGCAGCCTGGGGCGGGGGGTAGGAGAGCAGTTCTTC. This translates into CASSLGRGVGEQFF.

The rearrangement uses TRBV7-2 and TRBJ2-7, with 7 bases identical to TRBD1. With 5 bases clipped from V and 7 bases from J, the junction kept 11 bases outside the gene matches. The germline CDR1 and CDR2 sequences are SGHTA and FQGNSA. The CDR3 spans 14 residues. CDR3 region: CASSPLQGSGEQYF. The CDR3 region has the DNA TGTGCCAGCAGCCCTCTACAGGGGTCTGGGGAGCAGTACTTC.

The V and J genes are TRBV6-2 or TRBV6-3 and TRBJ1-2, with D uncertain. The germline gives CDR1 MNHEY, CDR2 SVGEGT. Trimming took off 0 bases at V and 4 bases at J, with 3 bases between the two ends. The CDR3 is 12 amino acids. DNA for the CDR3: TGTGCCAGCAGTTACTCCATCTATGGCTACACCTTC. Translated: CASSYSIYGYTF.

V gene TRBV11-3 combines with J gene TRBJ2-1; TRBD1 agrees at 12 bases. Germline-derived CDR1 and CDR2 are SGHNT and YENEEA. J lost 9 bases, V lost 7 bases, and 10 bases had no gene match. The CDR3 consists of 15 residues. CDR3 amino acids: CASTSRDRGRGEQFF. CDR3 in DNA: TGTGCCAGCACCTCCCGGGACAGGGGGCGAGGTGAGCAGTTCTTC. The full variable domain, with the rest looked up from reference TRBV11-3 and TRBJ2-1, is EAGVVQSPRYKIIEKKQPVAFWCNPISGHNTLYWYLQNLGQGPELLIRYENEEAVDDSQLPKDRFSAERLKGVDSTLKIQPAELGDSAVYLCASTSRDRGRGEQFFGPGTRLTVL.

The chain combines TRBV7-9 with TRBJ2-6, with a tentative D call TRBD2 (5 bases). Trimming took 7 bases from V and 0 from J, leaving 13 bases between them. Germline CDR1 SEHNR, CDR2 FQNEAQ (reference sequence). The CDR3 sequence is 16 residues long. CDR3 DNA sequence: TGTGCCAGCACCCGCCGTGGGAGCTCTGGGGCCAACGTCCTGACTTTC. Translating gives CASTRRGSSGANVLTF.